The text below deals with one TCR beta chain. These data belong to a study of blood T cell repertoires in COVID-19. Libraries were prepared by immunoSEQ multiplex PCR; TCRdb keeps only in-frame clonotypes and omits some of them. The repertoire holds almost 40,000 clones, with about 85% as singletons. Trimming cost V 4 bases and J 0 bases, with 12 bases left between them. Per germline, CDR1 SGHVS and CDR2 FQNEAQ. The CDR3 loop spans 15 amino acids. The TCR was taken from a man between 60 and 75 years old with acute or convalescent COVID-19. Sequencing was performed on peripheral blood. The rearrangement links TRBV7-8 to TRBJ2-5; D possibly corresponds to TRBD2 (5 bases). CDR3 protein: CASSSNSVYQETQYF. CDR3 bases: TGTGCCAGCAGCTCTAATAGCGTGTACCAAGAGACCCAGTACTTC.